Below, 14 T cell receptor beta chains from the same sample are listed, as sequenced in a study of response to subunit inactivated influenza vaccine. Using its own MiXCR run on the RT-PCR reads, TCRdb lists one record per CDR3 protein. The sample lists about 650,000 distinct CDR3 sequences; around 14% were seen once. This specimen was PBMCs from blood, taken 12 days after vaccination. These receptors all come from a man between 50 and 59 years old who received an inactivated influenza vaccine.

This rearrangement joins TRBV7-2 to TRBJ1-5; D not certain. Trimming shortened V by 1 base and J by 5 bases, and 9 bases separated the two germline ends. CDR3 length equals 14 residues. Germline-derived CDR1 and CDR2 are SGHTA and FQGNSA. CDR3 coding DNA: TGTGCCAGCAGCTTAGGGGCGGGCGATCAGCCCCAGCATTTT. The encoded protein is CASSLGAGDQPQHF.

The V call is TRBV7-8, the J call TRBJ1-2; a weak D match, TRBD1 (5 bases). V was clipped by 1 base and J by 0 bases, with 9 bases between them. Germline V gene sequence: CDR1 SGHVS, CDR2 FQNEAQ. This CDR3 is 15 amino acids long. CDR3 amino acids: CASSLEEGTNYGYTF. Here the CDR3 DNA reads TGTGCCAGCAGCTTAGAAGAGGGGACTAACTATGGCTACACCTTC.

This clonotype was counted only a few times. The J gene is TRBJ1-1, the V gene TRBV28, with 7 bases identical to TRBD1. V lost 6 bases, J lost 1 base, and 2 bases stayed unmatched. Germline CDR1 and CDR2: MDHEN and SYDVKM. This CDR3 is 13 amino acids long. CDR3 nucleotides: TGTGCCAGCAGGCCAGGGGGGAACACTGAAGCTTTCTTT. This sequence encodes CASRPGGNTEAFF.

This CDR3 reads CASSQRQDNEQFF. The CDR3 bases are TGTGCCAGCAGTCAACGACAGGACAATGAGCAGTTCTTC. The rearrangement links TRBV2 to TRBJ2-1, with D possibly being TRBD1 (6 bases). CDR1 is SNHLY and CDR2 is FYNNEI in the germline V gene. This CDR3 spans 13 amino acids. The V and J ends lost 5 bases and 5 bases respectively, with 10 bases between them.

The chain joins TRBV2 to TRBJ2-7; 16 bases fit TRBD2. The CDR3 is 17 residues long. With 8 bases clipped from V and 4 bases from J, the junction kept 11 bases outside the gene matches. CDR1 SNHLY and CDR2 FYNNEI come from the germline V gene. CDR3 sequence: CASHVGTSGRGNYEQYF. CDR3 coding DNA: TGTGCCAGCCACGTCGGGACTAGCGGGAGGGGGAATTACGAGCAGTACTTC.

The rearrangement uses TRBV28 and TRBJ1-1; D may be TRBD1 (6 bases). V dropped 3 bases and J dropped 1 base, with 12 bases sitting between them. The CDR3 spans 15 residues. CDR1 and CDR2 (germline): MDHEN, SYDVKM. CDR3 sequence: CASSFPGTSNTEAFF. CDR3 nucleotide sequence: TGTGCCAGCAGTTTCCCTGGGACATCGAACACTGAAGCTTTCTTT.

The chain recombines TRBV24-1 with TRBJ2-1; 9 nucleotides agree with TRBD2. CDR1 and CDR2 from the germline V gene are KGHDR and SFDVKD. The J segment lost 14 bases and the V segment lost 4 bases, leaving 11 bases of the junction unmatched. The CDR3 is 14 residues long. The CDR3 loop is CATSDPIAGAGKFF. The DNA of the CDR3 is TGTGCCACCAGTGACCCAATAGCGGGGGCGGGAAAGTTCTTC.

CDR3 residues: CASSLSSAGLAGSYEQYF. Here the CDR3 DNA reads TGTGCCAGCAGCTTATCATCAGCGGGACTAGCGGGCTCCTACGAGCAGTACTTC. The chain recombines TRBV11-2 with TRBJ2-7, with 12 positions matching TRBD2. CDR1 SGHAT and CDR2 FQNNGV come from the germline V gene. Trimming at V came to 2 bases and at J to 0 bases, leaving 8 bases not matched to a gene. This CDR3 is 18 amino acids long.

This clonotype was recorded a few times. CDR3 sequence: CASSYSASGYYEQYF. DNA for the CDR3: TGTGCCAGCAGTTACTCGGCTAGCGGGTACTACGAGCAGTACTTC. This chain uses TRBV6-5 with TRBJ2-7; TRBD2 matches 8 bases. CDR1 is MNHEY, CDR2 SVGAGI, per germline. V lost 0 bases to trimming and J lost 3 bases; unmatched junction nucleotides: 4. This CDR3 is built from 15 residues.

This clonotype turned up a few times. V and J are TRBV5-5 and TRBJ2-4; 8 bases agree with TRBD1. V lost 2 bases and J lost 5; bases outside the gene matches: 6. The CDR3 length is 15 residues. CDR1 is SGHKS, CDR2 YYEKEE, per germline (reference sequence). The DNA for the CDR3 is TGTGCCAGCAGCTTCGGGACAGGACCGGAAAACATTCAGTACTTC. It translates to CASSFGTGPENIQYF.

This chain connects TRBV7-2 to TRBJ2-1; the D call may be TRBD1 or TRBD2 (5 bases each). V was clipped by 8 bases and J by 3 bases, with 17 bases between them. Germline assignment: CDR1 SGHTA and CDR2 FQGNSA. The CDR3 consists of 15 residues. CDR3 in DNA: TGTGCCAGCGGCCCGGGGCTAATCTGCTACAATGAGCAGTTCTTC. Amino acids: CASGPGLICYNEQFF.

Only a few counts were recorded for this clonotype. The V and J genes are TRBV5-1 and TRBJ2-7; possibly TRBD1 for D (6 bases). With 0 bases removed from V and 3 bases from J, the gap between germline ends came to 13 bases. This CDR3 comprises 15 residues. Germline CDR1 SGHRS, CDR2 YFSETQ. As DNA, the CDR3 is TGCGCCAGCAGCTTGGCCGGACAGTCCCACTACGAGCAGTACTTC. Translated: CASSLAGQSHYEQYF.

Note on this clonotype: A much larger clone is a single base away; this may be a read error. The CDR3 DNA sequence: TGTGCCATCAGATCGGATACTTGGTACGAGCAGTACTTC. Translating it yields CAIRSDTWYEQYF. The chain carries TRBV10-3 and TRBJ2-7; D remains unclear. Germline V gene lookup returns CDR1 ENHRY and CDR2 SYGVKD. The CDR3 covers 13 residues. Trimming stripped 6 bases from V and 4 bases from J, with 13 bases between.

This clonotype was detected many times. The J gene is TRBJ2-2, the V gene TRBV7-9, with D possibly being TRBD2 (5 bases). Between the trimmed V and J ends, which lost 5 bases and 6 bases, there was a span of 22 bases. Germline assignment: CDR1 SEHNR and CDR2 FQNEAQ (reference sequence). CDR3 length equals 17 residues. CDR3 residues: CASSTTKRTSMAGELFF. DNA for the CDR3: TGTGCCAGCAGCACTACGAAGCGGACCTCCATGGCCGGGGAGCTGTTTTTT.